This T cell receptor beta chain emerged from a study of cytomegalovirus exposure and HLA in healthy donors. Across the whole study: An earlier analysis identified under 130 million unique TCR beta sequences in about 180 million T cells.

The study, taken as a whole, reports: In a later analysis, common viral pathogens appeared linked to several of the most significant clusters. The likely origin of a cluster of highly shared sequence variants was a sequencing artifact. The availability of immune exposure information extended only to CMV serostatus.

The germline V and J ends were trimmed by 4 bases and 0 bases, with 10 bases remaining between them. Germline CDR1 and CDR2: ENHRY and SYGVKD. The CDR3 runs to 14 residues. This clone was seen once. Its target is not known. Researchers ran the PCR with 60 Vbeta and 13 Jbeta primers. Data came from immunoSEQ multiplex PCR; TCRdb stores just in-frame clones and leaves some out. The sample lists 150,000 to 200,000 clones; 82% were seen once. This chain uses TRBV10-3 with TRBJ2-7, with a possible D match to TRBD2 (6 bases). This TCR came from a man between 40 and 49 years old in good health and CMV-seronegative. What was sequenced was PBMCs. In nucleotides, the CDR3 is TGTGCCATCAGTGCCGACGGGAGCTCCTACGAGCAGTACTTC. As protein: CAISADGSSYEQYF.